This TCR beta chain was captured in a study of radiotherapy plus CTLA-4 blockade in lung cancer. The study gave focal radiation plus ipilimumab CTLA-4 blockade to patients with chemo-refractory metastatic non-small-cell lung cancer. General study points: Radiotherapy was combined with ipilimumab, and tumor-derived TCR clones then expanded in blood.

A word on this clone: What it binds is unknown.

Repertoires were generated with immunoSEQ multiplex PCR, while TCRdb's copy carries only in-frame clones and drops some. The repertoire holds approximately 32,000 clones, with 70% as singletons. This sample comprised peripheral blood, obtained from a patient treated with radiotherapy plus ipilimumab. This clonotype was sampled from a human donor with non-small cell lung cancer who had stable disease on radiotherapy plus ipilimumab.

The CDR3 sequence: CASSPNGGGSVKQFF. The CDR3 nucleotides are TGTGCCAGCAGCCCCAACGGGGGGGGATCGGTTAAGCAGTTCTTC. The chain links TRBV7-2 to TRBJ2-1, with 8 bases fitting TRBD2. CDR1 is SGHTA and CDR2 is FQGNSA in the germline V gene. Unmatched junction bases numbered 14, after V lost 5 bases and J lost 11 bases. CDR3 length equals 15 residues.